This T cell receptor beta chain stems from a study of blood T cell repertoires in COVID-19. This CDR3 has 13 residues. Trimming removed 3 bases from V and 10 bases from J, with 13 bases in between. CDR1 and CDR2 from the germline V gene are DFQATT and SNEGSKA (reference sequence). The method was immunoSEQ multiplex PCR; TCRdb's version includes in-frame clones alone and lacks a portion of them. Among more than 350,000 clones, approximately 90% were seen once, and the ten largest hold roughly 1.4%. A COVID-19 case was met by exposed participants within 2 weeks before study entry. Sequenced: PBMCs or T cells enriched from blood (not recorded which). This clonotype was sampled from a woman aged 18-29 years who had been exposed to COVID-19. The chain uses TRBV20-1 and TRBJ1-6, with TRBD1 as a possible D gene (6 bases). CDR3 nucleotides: TGCAGTGCTAGTTCCAGGGGAGGGTCACCCCTCCACTTT. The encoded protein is CSASSRGGSPLHF.